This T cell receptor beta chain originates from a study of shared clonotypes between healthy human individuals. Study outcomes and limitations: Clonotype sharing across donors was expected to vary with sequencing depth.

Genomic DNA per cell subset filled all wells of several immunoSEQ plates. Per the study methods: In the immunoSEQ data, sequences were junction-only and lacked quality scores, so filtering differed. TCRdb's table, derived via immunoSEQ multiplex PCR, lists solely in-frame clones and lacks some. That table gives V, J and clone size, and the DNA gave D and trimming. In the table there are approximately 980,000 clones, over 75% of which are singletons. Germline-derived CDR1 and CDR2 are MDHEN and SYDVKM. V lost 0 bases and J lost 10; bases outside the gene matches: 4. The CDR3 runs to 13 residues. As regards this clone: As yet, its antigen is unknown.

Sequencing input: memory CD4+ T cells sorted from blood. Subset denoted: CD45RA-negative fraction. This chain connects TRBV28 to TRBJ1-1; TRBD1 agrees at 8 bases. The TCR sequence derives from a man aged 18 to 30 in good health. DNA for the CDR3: TGTGCCAGCAGTTTATGGACAGGGGCTAGAGCTTTCTTT. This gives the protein CASSLWTGARAFF.